Below, one T cell receptor (beta chain) is given with its context. Its matching antigen is unknown. Since all of the isolated RNA was reverse transcribed, expressed TCRB transcripts were what got sequenced. The table came from immunoSEQ multiplex PCR; TCRdb's copy has only in-frame clones and leaves some out. The sample yields under 850,000 clones, 10% to 15% seen once. This record belongs to a study of beta chain features in type 1 diabetes. Study-level results: In all four CD4+ subsets, TCRB CDR3 length was significantly, moderately reduced in type 1 diabetes.

Sequencing was done on a sample of naive CD4+ T cells from blood. This clonotype originated in a man aged 18 to 35 with type 1 diabetes.

The CDR3 DNA reads as TGTGCCAGCAGTGAGGGGTTCCAAGAGACCCAGTACTTC. As protein: CASSEGFQETQYF. V is TRBV2 and J is TRBJ2-5, with D unclear. Deletions cut 3 bases from V and 1 base from J, with 6 bases between. This CDR3 has 13 residues. The V gene's germline CDR1 is SNHLY and CDR2 FYNNEI.